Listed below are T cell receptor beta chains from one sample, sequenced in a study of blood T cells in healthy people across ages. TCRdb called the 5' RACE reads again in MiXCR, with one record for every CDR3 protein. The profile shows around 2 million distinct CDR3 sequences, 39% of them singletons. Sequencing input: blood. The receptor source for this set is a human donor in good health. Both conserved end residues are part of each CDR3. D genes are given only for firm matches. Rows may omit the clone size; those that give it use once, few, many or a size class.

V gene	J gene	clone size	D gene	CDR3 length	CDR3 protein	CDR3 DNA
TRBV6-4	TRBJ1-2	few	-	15	CASSATDRPVYGYTF	TGTGCCAGCAGTGCGACCGACAGGCCCGTTTATGGCTACACCTTC
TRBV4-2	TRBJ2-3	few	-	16	CASSQDGGLATDTQYF	TGTGCCAGCAGCCAAGATGGGGGGCTAGCCACAGATACGCAGTATTTT
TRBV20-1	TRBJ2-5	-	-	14	CSAVLTANQETQYF	TGCAGTGCTGTTCTTACTGCGAACCAAGAGACCCAGTACTTC
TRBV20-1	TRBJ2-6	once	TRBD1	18	CSASGPGQGAYGANVLTF	TGCAGTGCTAGTGGACCGGGACAGGGGGCCTATGGAGCCAACGTCCTGACTTTC
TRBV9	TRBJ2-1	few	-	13	CASSMGLYNEQFF	TGTGCCAGCAGCATGGGCCTCTACAATGAGCAGTTCTTC
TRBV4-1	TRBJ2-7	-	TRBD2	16	CASSQGGLADSYEQYF	TGCGCCAGCAGCCAGGGGGGACTAGCGGACTCCTACGAGCAGTACTTC
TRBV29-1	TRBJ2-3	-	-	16	CSAGSRQEARTDTQYF	TGCAGCGCGGGAAGTAGACAGGAAGCCCGCACAGATACGCAGTATTTT
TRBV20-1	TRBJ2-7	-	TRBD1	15	CSARGDRGQGYEQYF	TGCAGTGCTAGGGGGGACAGGGGGCAGGGCTACGAGCAGTACTTC
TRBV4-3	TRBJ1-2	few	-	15	CASSQVQGFGGGYTF	TGCGCCAGCAGCCAAGTCCAGGGATTCGGAGGCGGCTACACCTTC
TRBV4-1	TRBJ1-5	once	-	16	CASSHPKGEALQPQHF	TGCGCCAGCAGCCATCCCAAGGGGGAGGCCTTGCAACCCCAGCATTTT
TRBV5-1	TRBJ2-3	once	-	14	CASSSGTAGRPQYF	TGCGCCAGCAGCTCCGGGACGGCCGGCCGTCCGCAGTATTTT
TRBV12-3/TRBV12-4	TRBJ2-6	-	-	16	CAYAGDSLSGANVLTF	TGTGCCTACGCCGGGGATTCTCTCTCTGGGGCCAACGTCCTGACTTTC
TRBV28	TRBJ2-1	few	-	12	CASSPENNEQFF	TGTGCCAGCAGCCCTGAAAATAATGAGCAGTTCTTC
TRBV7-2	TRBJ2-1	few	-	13	CASTYLEYNEQFF	TGTGCCAGCACCTACTTAGAGTACAATGAGCAGTTCTTC
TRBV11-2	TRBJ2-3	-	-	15	CASSLDSGGADTKYF	TGTGCCAGCAGCTTAGATTCGGGTGGTGCAGATACGAAGTATTTT
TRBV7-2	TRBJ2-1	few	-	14	CASSLAGGPLEQFF	TGTGCCAGCAGCTTAGCGGGGGGCCCTTTGGAGCAGTTCTTC
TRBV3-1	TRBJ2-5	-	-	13	CASSQEKPETQYF	TGTGCCAGCAGCCAAGAGAAGCCAGAGACCCAGTACTTC
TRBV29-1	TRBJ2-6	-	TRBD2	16	CSVEERGWKGANVLTF	TGCAGCGTTGAAGAGCGGGGGTGGAAAGGGGCCAACGTCCTGACTTTC
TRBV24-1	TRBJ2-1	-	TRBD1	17	CATSDLAGTGGFDEQFF	TGTGCCACCAGTGATTTAGCTGGGACAGGGGGCTTCGATGAGCAGTTCTTC
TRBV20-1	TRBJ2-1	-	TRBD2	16	CSARDQRTSGDNEQFF	TGCAGTGCTAGAGATCAACGGACTAGCGGGGATAATGAGCAGTTCTTC
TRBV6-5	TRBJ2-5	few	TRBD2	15	CASSYASGGRETQYF	TGTGCCAGCAGTTACGCTAGCGGGGGGCGGGAGACCCAGTACTTC
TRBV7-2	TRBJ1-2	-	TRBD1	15	CASSLGTGGACGYTF	TGTGCCAGCAGCTTAGGGACAGGGGGCGCCTGTGGCTACACCTTC
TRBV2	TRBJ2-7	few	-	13	CASSRDKFYEQYF	TGTGCCAGCAGTCGGGACAAATTCTACGAGCAGTACTTC
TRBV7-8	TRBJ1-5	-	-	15	CASSSLRAINQPQHF	TGTGCCAGCAGCTCCCTAAGGGCGATCAATCAGCCCCAGCATTTT
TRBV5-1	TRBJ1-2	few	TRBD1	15	CASSLALSTGDGYTF	TGCGCCAGCAGCTTGGCCCTATCGACAGGGGATGGCTACACCTTC
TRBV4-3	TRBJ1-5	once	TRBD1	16	CASSQDATGRYQPQHF	TGCGCCAGCAGCCAAGATGCGACAGGGAGGTATCAGCCCCAGCATTTT
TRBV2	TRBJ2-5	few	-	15	CASTPRAQTQETQYF	TGTGCCAGCACCCCAAGGGCACAGACTCAAGAGACCCAGTACTTC
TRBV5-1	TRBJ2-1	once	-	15	CASSYTQGSGKTQFF	TGCGCCAGCAGCTACACACAGGGATCCGGCAAGACCCAGTTCTTC
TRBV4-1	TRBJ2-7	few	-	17	CASSQDYLGGLRYEQYF	TGCGCCAGCAGCCAAGATTATTTGGGGGGGCTTCGGTACGAGCAGTACTTC
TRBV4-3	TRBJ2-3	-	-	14	CASSQLRGRDTQYF	TGCGCCAGCAGCCAACTGAGGGGGAGAGATACGCAGTATTTT
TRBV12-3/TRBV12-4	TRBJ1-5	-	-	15	CASSLKTQGNQPQHF	TGTGCCAGCAGTTTAAAGACACAGGGCAATCAGCCCCAGCATTTT
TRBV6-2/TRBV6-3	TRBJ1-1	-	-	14	CASGLRGQNTEAFF	TGTGCCAGCGGATTAAGAGGGCAGAACACTGAAGCTTTCTTT
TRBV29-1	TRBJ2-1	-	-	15	CSVKFLARLSNEQFF	TGCAGCGTTAAGTTTTTAGCGAGGCTTAGCAATGAGCAGTTCTTC
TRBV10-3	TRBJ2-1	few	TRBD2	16	CAISDRGGEVYNEQFF	TGTGCCATCAGTGACCGGGGGGGCGAAGTATACAATGAGCAGTTCTTC
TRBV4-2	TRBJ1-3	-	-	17	CASSQPSRSSLAYTIYF	TGTGCCAGCAGCCAACCTTCAAGGTCCTCCCTAGCATACACCATATATTTT
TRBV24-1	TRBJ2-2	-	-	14	CASSGAMDTGELFF	TGTGCCAGTTCCGGGGCTATGGACACCGGGGAGCTGTTTTTT
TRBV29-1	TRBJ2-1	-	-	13	CSVEKDPYNEQFF	TGCAGCGTTGAAAAGGACCCCTACAATGAGCAGTTCTTC
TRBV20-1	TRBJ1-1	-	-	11	CSAPGRIEAFF	TGCAGTGCTCCCGGACGGATTGAAGCTTTCTTT
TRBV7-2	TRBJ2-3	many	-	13	CASSLGWGDTQYF	TGTGCCAGCAGCTTAGGTTGGGGGGATACGCAGTATTTT
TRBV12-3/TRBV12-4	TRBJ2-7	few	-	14	CASTDAGRTYEQYF	TGTGCCAGCACTGACGCGGGCCGGACCTACGAGCAGTACTTC
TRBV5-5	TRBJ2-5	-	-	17	CASSFLPGQPSSYGQYF	TGTGCCAGCAGCTTTCTTCCCGGACAGCCATCTTCCTACGGGCAGTACTTC
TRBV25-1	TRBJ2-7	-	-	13	CASSEETFDEQYF	TGTGCCAGCAGTGAAGAGACTTTTGACGAGCAGTACTTC
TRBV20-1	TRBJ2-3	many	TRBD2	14	CSAASGGNTDTQYF	TGCAGTGCTGCGAGCGGGGGGAACACAGATACGCAGTATTTT
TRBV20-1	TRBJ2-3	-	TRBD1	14	CSARDQGVDDTQYF	TGCAGTGCTAGAGATCAGGGGGTTGACGATACGCAGTATTTT
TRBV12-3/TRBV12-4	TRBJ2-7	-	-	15	CASSSAGLGAYEQYF	TGTGCCAGCAGTTCGGCAGGGCTGGGGGCCTACGAGCAGTACTTC
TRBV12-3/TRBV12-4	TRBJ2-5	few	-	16	CASTRDPPGVQETQYF	TGTGCCAGCACCAGGGACCCACCTGGGGTCCAAGAGACCCAGTACTTC
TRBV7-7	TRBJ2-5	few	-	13	CASSLSMGETQYF	TGTGCCAGCAGCTTAAGCATGGGAGAGACCCAGTACTTC
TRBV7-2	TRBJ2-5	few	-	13	CASNPPFRDTQYF	TGTGCCAGCAACCCCCCCTTTCGAGATACCCAGTACTTC
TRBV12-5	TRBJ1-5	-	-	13	CASGLSTRQPQHF	TGTGCTAGTGGTTTGAGTACACGTCAGCCCCAGCATTTT
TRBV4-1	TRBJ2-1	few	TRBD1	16	CASSQDRDSYYNEQFF	TGCGCCAGCAGCCAGGACCGGGACAGTTATTACAATGAGCAGTTCTTC
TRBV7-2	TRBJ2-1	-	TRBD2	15	CASSLLGGTHNEQFF	TGTGCCAGCAGCCTTCTGGGGGGGACCCACAATGAGCAGTTCTTC
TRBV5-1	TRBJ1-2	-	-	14	CASSLQDRGYGYTF	TGCGCCAGCAGCTTGCAGGACAGAGGATATGGCTACACCTTC
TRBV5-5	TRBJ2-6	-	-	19	CASSPTPGTYSSGANVLTF	TGTGCCAGCAGCCCAACCCCGGGGACTTACAGCTCTGGGGCCAACGTCCTGACTTTC
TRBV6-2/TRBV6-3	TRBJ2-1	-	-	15	CASSYNLAPYNEQFF	TGTGCCAGCAGTTACAACCTAGCGCCCTACAATGAGCAGTTCTTC
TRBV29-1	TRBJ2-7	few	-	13	CSVRGTISYEQYF	TGCAGCGTCCGAGGGACAATCTCCTACGAGCAGTACTTC
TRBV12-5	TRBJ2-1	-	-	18	CASGFVSGSESSYNEQFF	TGTGCTAGTGGTTTTGTCTCGGGGAGTGAGAGCTCCTACAATGAGCAGTTCTTC
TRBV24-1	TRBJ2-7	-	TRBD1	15	CATSDPGTGGNEQYF	TGTGCCACCAGTGACCCAGGGACAGGGGGTAACGAGCAGTACTTC